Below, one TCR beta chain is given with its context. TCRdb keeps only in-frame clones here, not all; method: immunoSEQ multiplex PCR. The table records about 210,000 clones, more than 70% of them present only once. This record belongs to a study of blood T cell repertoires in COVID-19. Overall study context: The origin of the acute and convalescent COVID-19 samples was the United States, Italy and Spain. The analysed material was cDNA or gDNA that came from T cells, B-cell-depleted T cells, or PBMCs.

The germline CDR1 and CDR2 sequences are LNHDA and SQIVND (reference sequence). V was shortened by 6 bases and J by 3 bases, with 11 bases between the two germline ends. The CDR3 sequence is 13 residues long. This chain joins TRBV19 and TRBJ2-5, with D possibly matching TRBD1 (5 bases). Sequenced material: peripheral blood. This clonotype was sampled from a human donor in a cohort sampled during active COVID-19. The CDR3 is CASSDSGKETQYF. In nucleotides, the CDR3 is TGTGCCAGTAGCGACAGTGGGAAAGAGACCCAGTACTTC.